This entry lists 29 T cell receptor beta chains sequenced from one sample in a study of T cell responses to AZD1222 COVID-19 vaccine. Produced via immunoSEQ multiplex PCR; TCRdb's table is partial and in-frame only. The sample includes 150,000 to 200,000 clones, around nine tenths of them seen just once. Sequences were derived from peripheral blood, sampled 28 days after the second dose of the MenACWY control vaccine. All receptors come from an adult who received the MenACWY meningococcal vaccine as a control.

This clone was counted only a few times. The genes are TRBV19 and TRBJ1-2; 7 bases map to TRBD1. This CDR3 region has 18 residues. Per the germline V gene, CDR1 is LNHDA and CDR2 is SQIVND (reference sequence). The J segment lost 3 bases and the V segment lost 6 bases, leaving 19 bases of the junction unmatched. CDR3 loop: CASRPHYTRTGVDYGYTF. The CDR3, as DNA: TGTGCCAGTAGACCTCATTACACCCGGACAGGCGTTGACTATGGCTACACCTTC.

This chain joins TRBV9 and TRBJ1-2; the D gene is possibly TRBD1 (6 bases). The CDR3 sequence is 13 residues long. The germline V and J ends were trimmed by 3 bases and 4 bases, with 10 bases remaining between them. The V gene's germline CDR1 is SGDLS and CDR2 YYNGEE. The CDR3, as DNA: TGTGCCAGCAGCGACGACAGGTCCTATGGCTACACCTTC. Its protein is CASSDDRSYGYTF.

V gene TRBV7-4 combines with J gene TRBJ2-2, with D unclear. V lost 5 bases, J lost 5 bases, and 12 bases lay in between. The CDR3 totals 14 residues. The V gene's germline CDR1 is SGHVT and CDR2 SQSDAQ. CDR3 coding DNA: TGTGCCAGCAGCCCCCCCCCTACGACCGGGGAGCTGTTTTTT. Translation gives CASSPPPTTGELFF.

The V call is TRBV19, the J call TRBJ1-2; 8 nucleotides agree with TRBD1. The CDR3 covers 15 residues. Germline CDR1 and CDR2: LNHDA and SQIVND (reference sequence). The V segment lost 4 bases and the J segment 2 bases; nucleotides outside the gene matches: 6. CDR3 coding DNA: TGTGCCAGTAGTACCGAGGGACAGGTGAACTATGGCTACACCTTC. The encoded protein is CASSTEGQVNYGYTF.

The chain couples TRBV28 to TRBJ2-6; D is perhaps TRBD2 (7 bases). V shed 5 bases and J shed 3 bases, with 14 bases lying between them. From germline, CDR1 is MDHEN and CDR2 SYDVKM. CDR3 length equals 16 residues. The CDR3 coding sequence is TGTGCCAGCAGTCCCCCCGGGGGGCTTGGGGCCAACGTCCTGACTTTC. This encodes CASSPPGGLGANVLTF.

This chain joins TRBV24-1 and TRBJ2-2; D ambiguous. The V and J ends lost 6 bases and 4 bases respectively, with 11 bases between them. This CDR3 contains 14 residues. The germline V gene has CDR1 KGHDR and CDR2 SFDVKD. The CDR3: CATSSSLPTGELFF. Written as DNA, the CDR3 is TGTGCCACCAGTAGTTCCCTTCCCACCGGGGAGCTGTTTTTT.

This chain links TRBV6-5 with TRBJ1-5, with D uncertain. V lost 6 bases and J 3 bases, leaving 9 bases between the germline ends. This CDR3 region has 13 residues. Germline-derived CDR1 and CDR2 are MNHEY and SVGAGI. The CDR3 DNA reads as TGTGCCAGCAGGGCGTCCTACAATCAGCCCCAGCATTTT. Its translation is CASRASYNQPQHF.

This chain joins TRBV11-3 and TRBJ1-2; possibly TRBD1 for D (6 bases). The CDR3 runs 15 residues. Germline V gene data show CDR1 as SGHNT and CDR2 as YENEEA. Trimming left V 3 bases short and J 2 bases short, with 13 bases between. The CDR3 DNA sequence: TGTGCCAGCAGCTTGGACAGAAACATCAACTATGGCTACACCTTC. Its protein product is CASSLDRNINYGYTF. Variable domain in full (rest from reference TRBV11-3 and TRBJ1-2): EAGVVQSPRYKIIEKKQPVAFWCNPISGHNTLYWYLQNLGQGPELLIRYENEEAVDDSQLPKDRFSAERLKGVDSTLKIQPAELGDSAVYLCASSLDRNINYGYTFGSGTRLTVV.

This clone was found once. The rearrangement links TRBV14 to TRBJ2-1; D is unclear. From germline, CDR1 is SGHDN and CDR2 FVKESK. V lost 1 base, J lost 0 bases, and 7 bases lay in between. CDR3 length: 15 residues. CDR3 region: CASSQGTPSYNEQFF. The CDR3, as DNA: TGTGCCAGCAGCCAAGGGACGCCCTCCTACAATGAGCAGTTCTTC.

The chain employs TRBV2 and TRBJ2-7; unclear D gene. CDR1 SNHLY and CDR2 FYNNEI come from the germline V gene. The CDR3 runs to 13 residues. Trimming took off 3 bases at V and 6 bases at J, with 12 bases between the two ends. The CDR3 DNA follows: TGTGCCAGCAGTGATCCCGCGCTGCCCGAGCAGTACTTC. This translates into CASSDPALPEQYF.

This sequence joins TRBV19 and TRBJ2-1; TRBD2 matches at 13 bases. Trimming cost V 5 bases and J 7 bases; bases outside gene matches: 8. CDR3 length: 16 residues. Germline CDR1 LNHDA, CDR2 SQIVND (reference sequence). DNA of the CDR3: TGTGCCAGTAGTCCAAGGACTAGCGGGAGAAGGAATGAGCAGTTCTTC. It is translated as CASSPRTSGRRNEQFF. The variable domain in full, with the rest retrieved from reference TRBV19 and TRBJ2-1, is DGGITQSPKYLFRKEGQNVTLSCEQNLNHDAMYWYRQDPGQGLRLIYYSQIVNDFQKGDIAEGYSVSREKKESFPLTVTSAQKNPTAFYLCASSPRTSGRRNEQFFGPGTRLTVL.

The chain carries TRBV19 and TRBJ1-2; 10 bases agree with TRBD1. Per the germline V gene, CDR1 is LNHDA and CDR2 is SQIVND (reference sequence). Trimming removed 5 bases from V and 1 base from J; junction bases left unmatched: 13. The CDR3 loop spans 18 amino acids. In nucleotides, the CDR3 is TGTGCCAGTAGTCCCACCGGGACAGGGGAGCGATTTAACTATGGCTACACCTTC. This codes for CASSPTGTGERFNYGYTF.

CDR3 amino acids: CSVHRDREGFVRVAKNIQYF. The CDR3, as DNA: TGCAGCGTCCACCGCGACAGGGAGGGTTTCGTGCGGGTAGCCAAAAACATTCAGTACTTC. The chain carries TRBV29-1 and TRBJ2-4, with D possibly being TRBD1 or TRBD2 (7 bases each). The CDR3 has 20 residues. Germline V gene lookup returns CDR1 SQVTM and CDR2 ANQGSEA. V was pared by 6 bases and J by 0 bases, with 30 bases between.

The rearrangement uses TRBV6-2 or TRBV6-3 and TRBJ2-7, with D unclear. The CDR3 runs 11 residues. V lost 6 bases and J 3 bases, leaving 6 bases between the germline ends. Germline CDR1 and CDR2: MNHEY and SVGEGT. The CDR3 sequence is CASSQVYEQYF. The CDR3, as DNA: TGTGCCAGCAGCCAGGTCTACGAGCAGTACTTC.

This chain links TRBV7-6 with TRBJ1-6; possible D gene TRBD1, 6 bases. V was shortened by 4 bases and J by 4 bases, with 14 bases between the two germline ends. The CDR3 is 16 amino acids. In germline, CDR1 is SGHVS, CDR2 FNYEAQ. CDR3 bases: TGTGCCAGCAGCTCCCAACAGGGAGGGTATAATTCACCCCTCCACTTT. Translation: CASSSQQGGYNSPLHF.

CDR3 residues: CASRGVGIDTQYF. The CDR3 DNA follows: TGTGCCAGTAGGGGTGTGGGGATTGATACGCAGTATTTT. The chain couples TRBV19 to TRBJ2-3; the D is unclear. Between the trimmed V and J ends, which lost 6 bases and 6 bases, there was a span of 13 bases. This CDR3 contains 13 residues. Germline V lookup: CDR1 LNHDA, CDR2 SQIVND (reference sequence).

The chain uses TRBV19 and TRBJ1-2, with D possibly being TRBD1 (5 bases). CDR3 length: 16 amino acids. The germline V gene has CDR1 LNHDA and CDR2 SQIVND (reference sequence). Trimming removed 6 bases at V and 1 base at J, with 18 bases between. CDR3 sequence: CASSSGPHTINYGYTF. CDR3 in DNA: TGTGCCAGTAGCTCGGGACCCCACACAATTAACTATGGCTACACCTTC. Filled out from reference TRBV19 and TRBJ1-2, the complete variable domain reads DGGITQSPKYLFRKEGQNVTLSCEQNLNHDAMYWYRQDPGQGLRLIYYSQIVNDFQKGDIAEGYSVSREKKESFPLTVTSAQKNPTAFYLCASSSGPHTINYGYTFGSGTRLTVV.

CDR3 residues: CASSQDSAGGRGPDAFF. The CDR3 DNA reads TGCGCCAGCAGCCAAGATTCGGCAGGGGGTCGCGGGCCAGACGCTTTCTTT. The rearrangement links TRBV4-1 to TRBJ1-1; 7 nucleotides line up with TRBD1. The CDR3 is 17 residues long. The trim removed 0 bases at V and 11 bases at J, leaving 18 bases unmatched. Germline V gene sequence: CDR1 MGHRA, CDR2 YSYEKL.

This clone was observed a single time. The chain combines TRBV18 with TRBJ1-3; 7 bases are shared with TRBD1. V shed 3 bases and J 2 bases; nucleotides not matched to a gene: 1. This CDR3 is 14 amino acids long. The germline gives CDR1 KGHSH, CDR2 LQKENI. The CDR3 spells CASSPGQTGNTIYF. The CDR3 DNA sequence: TGTGCCAGCTCACCGGGACAGACTGGAAACACCATATATTTT.

The genes are TRBV18 and TRBJ2-1; TRBD2 aligns across 9 bases. Germline lookup yields CDR1 KGHSH and CDR2 LQKENI. The CDR3 runs to 14 residues. The J segment lost 10 bases and the V segment lost 1 base, leaving 5 bases of the junction unmatched. The CDR3 here is CASSPQASGEEQFF. The CDR3 DNA is TGTGCCAGCTCACCACAGGCTAGCGGGGAAGAGCAGTTCTTC.

This sequence joins TRBV6-5 and TRBJ1-2; tentatively, D is TRBD1 (6 bases). The CDR3 totals 15 residues. Germline V gives CDR1 MNHEY, CDR2 SVGAGI. Trimming pared 0 bases from V and 6 bases from J, leaving 14 bases between. The CDR3 DNA sequence: TGTGCCAGCAGTTACTCGTTCAGGGGATCGCATGGCTACACCTTC. Translation gives CASSYSFRGSHGYTF.

The gene calls are TRBV4-1 and TRBJ2-5, with 7 bases that match TRBD2. Germline loops: CDR1 MGHRA, CDR2 YSYEKL. The CDR3 spans 15 residues. V trimming: 4 bases; J trimming: 7 bases; junction bases outside the gene matches: 12. This chain's CDR3 is CASSPGEGNWGTQYF. DNA of the CDR3: TGCGCCAGCAGCCCTGGGGAGGGGAACTGGGGGACCCAGTACTTC.

The chain uses TRBV9 and TRBJ2-1; D possibly uses TRBD1 or TRBD2 (5 bases each). The CDR3 has 17 residues. Germline CDR1 SGDLS, CDR2 YYNGEE. Trimming pared 0 bases from V and 0 bases from J, leaving 13 bases between. DNA for the CDR3: TGTGCCAGCAGCGTAGCCTCAGGGACCAGCTCCTACAATGAGCAGTTCTTC. This gives the protein CASSVASGTSSYNEQFF.

The chain is built from TRBV2 and TRBJ1-6, with D unclear. Germline loops: CDR1 SNHLY, CDR2 FYNNEI. V was shortened by 5 bases and J by 7 bases, with 15 bases between the two germline ends. The CDR3 covers 15 residues. Written as DNA, the CDR3 is TGTGCCAGCAGTACCCGGACGGGCAGAAATTCACCCCTCCACTTT. Translating it yields CASSTRTGRNSPLHF.

This chain links TRBV5-1 with TRBJ2-1, with D maybe TRBD1 (6 bases). The germline CDR1 and CDR2 sequences are SGHRS and YFSETQ. The CDR3 loop spans 15 amino acids. V was cut by 4 bases and J by 4 bases, with 15 bases left in between. The DNA for the CDR3 is TGCGCCAGCAGCCTGTGGACAGAACGGTACAATGAGCAGTTCTTC. Translated, it gives CASSLWTERYNEQFF.

This sequence joins TRBV6-5 and TRBJ2-7; the match to TRBD1 covers 10 bases. CDR3 size: 14 residues. Germline V gives CDR1 MNHEY, CDR2 SVGAGI. With V trimmed by 4 bases and J by 3 bases, 3 bases remained unmatched. CDR3: CASSSGTGVYEQYF. The CDR3 DNA is TGTGCCAGCAGTTCAGGGACAGGGGTCTACGAGCAGTACTTC.

The V gene is TRBV13, the J gene TRBJ1-1; no firm D call. Trimming took off 1 base at V and 1 base at J, with 4 bases between the two ends. The germline V gene has CDR1 PRHDT and CDR2 FYEKMQ (reference sequence). The CDR3 sequence is 13 residues long. The CDR3 coding sequence is TGTGCCAGCAGCTTAGAGAGGAACACTGAAGCTTTCTTT. Its protein product is CASSLERNTEAFF.

The rearrangement joins TRBV3-1 (or the pseudogene TRBV3-2) to TRBJ2-5; 12 bases map to TRBD1. The V gene end was trimmed by 2 bases and the J gene end by 3 bases; junction bases not matched to a gene: 4. This CDR3 is 16 amino acids long. Germline-derived CDR1 and CDR2 are LGHDT and YNNKEL (reference sequence). Here the CDR3 reads CASSQTGTGGEETQYF. For the CDR3, the DNA is TGTGCCAGCAGCCAAACCGGGACAGGGGGCGAAGAGACCCAGTACTTC.

The chain is built from TRBV28 and TRBJ2-5; maybe TRBD2 (6 bases). Germline loops: CDR1 MDHEN, CDR2 SYDVKM. With 4 bases removed from V and 4 bases from J, the gap between germline ends came to 16 bases. CDR3 length equals 15 residues. CDR3 coding DNA: TGTGCCAGCAGTTCAAGCGTGGGGGGTAGAGAGACCCAGTACTTC. Translation: CASSSSVGGRETQYF.